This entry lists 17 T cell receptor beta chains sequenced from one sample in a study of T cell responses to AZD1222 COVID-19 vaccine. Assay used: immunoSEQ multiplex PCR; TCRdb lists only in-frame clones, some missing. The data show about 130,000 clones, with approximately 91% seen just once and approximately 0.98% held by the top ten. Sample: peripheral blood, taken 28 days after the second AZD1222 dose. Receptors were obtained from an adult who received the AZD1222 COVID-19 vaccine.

CDR3 nucleotide sequence: TGTGCCAGCAGTTTCTTAAGTACCTACGAGCAGTACTTC. Residues: CASSFLSTYEQYF. The chain carries TRBV28 and TRBJ2-7; D unresolved. CDR1 is MDHEN and CDR2 is SYDVKM in the germline V gene. The germline V and J ends were trimmed by 3 bases and 2 bases, with 8 bases remaining between them. CDR3 length: 13 amino acids.

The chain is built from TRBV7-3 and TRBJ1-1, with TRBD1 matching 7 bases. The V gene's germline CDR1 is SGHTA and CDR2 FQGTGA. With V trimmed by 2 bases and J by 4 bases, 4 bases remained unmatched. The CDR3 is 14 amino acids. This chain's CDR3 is CASSLQGGSTEAFF. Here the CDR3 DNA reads TGTGCCAGCAGCTTACAGGGGGGGAGCACTGAAGCTTTCTTT.

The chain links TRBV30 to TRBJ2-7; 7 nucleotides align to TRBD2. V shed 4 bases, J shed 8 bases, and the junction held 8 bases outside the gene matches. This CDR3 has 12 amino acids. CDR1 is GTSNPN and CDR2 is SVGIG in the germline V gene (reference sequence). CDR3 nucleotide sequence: TGTGCCTGGACGGCGGGGGAAAGGAAGCAGTACTTC. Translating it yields CAWTAGERKQYF.

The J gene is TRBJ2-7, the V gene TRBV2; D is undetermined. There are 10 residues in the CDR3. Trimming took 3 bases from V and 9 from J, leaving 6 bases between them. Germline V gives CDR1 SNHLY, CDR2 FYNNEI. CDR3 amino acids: CASSEQMQYF. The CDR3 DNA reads TGTGCCAGCAGTGAGCAAATGCAGTACTTC.

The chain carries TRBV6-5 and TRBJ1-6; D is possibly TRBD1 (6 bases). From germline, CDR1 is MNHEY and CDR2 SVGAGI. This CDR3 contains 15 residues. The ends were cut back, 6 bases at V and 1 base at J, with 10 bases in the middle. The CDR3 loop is CASRTTGSYNSPLHF. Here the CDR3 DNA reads TGTGCCAGCAGAACGACAGGTTCCTATAATTCACCCCTCCACTTT.

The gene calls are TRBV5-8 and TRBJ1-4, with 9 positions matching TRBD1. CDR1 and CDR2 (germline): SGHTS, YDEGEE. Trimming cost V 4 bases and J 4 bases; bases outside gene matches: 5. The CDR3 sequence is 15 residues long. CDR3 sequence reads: CASSPQGARNEKLFF. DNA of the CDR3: TGTGCCAGCAGCCCACAGGGGGCGCGTAATGAAAAACTGTTTTTT.

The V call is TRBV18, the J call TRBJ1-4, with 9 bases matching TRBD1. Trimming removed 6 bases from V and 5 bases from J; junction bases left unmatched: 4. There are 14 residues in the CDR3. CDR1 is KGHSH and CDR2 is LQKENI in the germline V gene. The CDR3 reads CASSFGTGNEKLFF. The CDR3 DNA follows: TGTGCCAGCTCCTTCGGGACAGGGAATGAAAAACTGTTTTTT.

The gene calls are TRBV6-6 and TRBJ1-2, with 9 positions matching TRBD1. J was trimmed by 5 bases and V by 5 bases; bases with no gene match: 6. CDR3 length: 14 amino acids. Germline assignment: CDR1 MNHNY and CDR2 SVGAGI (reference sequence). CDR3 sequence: CASSLQGARYGYTF. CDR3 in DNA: TGTGCCAGCAGTCTACAGGGGGCACGGTATGGCTACACCTTC.

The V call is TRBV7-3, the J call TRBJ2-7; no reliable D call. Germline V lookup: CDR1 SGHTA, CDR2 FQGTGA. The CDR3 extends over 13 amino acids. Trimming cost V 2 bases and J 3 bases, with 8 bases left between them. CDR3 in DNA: TGTGCCAGCAGCTTAGGGCGGAACTACGAGCAGTACTTC. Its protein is CASSLGRNYEQYF.

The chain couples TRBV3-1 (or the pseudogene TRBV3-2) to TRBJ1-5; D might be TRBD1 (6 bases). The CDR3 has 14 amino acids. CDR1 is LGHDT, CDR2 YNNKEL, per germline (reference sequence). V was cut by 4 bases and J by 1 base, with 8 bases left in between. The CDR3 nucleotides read TGTGCCAGCAGCCTACAGGGAAGCAATCAGCCCCAGCATTTT. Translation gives CASSLQGSNQPQHF.

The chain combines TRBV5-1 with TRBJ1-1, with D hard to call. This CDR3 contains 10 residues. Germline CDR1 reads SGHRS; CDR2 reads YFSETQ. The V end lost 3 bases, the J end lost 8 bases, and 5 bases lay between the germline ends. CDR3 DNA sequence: TGCGCCAGCAGCTGCAGAGAAGCTTTCTTT. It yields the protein CASSCREAFF.

CDR3 region: CASSLDGSSNQPQHF. DNA of the CDR3: TGCGCCAGCAGCTTGGATGGGTCGAGCAATCAGCCCCAGCATTTT. The V and J genes are TRBV5-1 and TRBJ1-5; D is unclear. The V gene's germline CDR1 is SGHRS and CDR2 YFSETQ. Trimming took 0 bases from V and 1 from J, leaving 8 bases between them. This CDR3 is 15 amino acids long.

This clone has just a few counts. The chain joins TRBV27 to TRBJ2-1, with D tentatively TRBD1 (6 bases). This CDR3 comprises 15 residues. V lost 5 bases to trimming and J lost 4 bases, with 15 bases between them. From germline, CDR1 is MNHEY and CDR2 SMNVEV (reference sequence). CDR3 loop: CASSPFFGTYNEQFF. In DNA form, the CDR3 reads TGTGCCAGCAGTCCCTTTTTCGGGACATACAATGAGCAGTTCTTC.

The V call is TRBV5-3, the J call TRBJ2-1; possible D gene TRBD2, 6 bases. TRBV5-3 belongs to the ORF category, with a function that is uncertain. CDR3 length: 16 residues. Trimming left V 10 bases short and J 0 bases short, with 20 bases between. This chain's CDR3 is CARPIWREISYNEQFF. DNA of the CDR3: TGTGCCCGACCAATTTGGAGGGAAATCTCCTACAATGAGCAGTTCTTC.

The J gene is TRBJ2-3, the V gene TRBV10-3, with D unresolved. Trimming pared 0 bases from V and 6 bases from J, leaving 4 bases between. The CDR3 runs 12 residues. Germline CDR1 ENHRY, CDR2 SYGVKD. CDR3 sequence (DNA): TGTGCCATCAGTGAGTCGGGGGATACGCAGTATTTT. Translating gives CAISESGDTQYF.

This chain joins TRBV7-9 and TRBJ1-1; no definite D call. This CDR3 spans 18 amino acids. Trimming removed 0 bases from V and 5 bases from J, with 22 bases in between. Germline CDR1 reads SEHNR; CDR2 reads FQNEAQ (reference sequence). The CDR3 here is CASSLAVGSISDQTEAFF. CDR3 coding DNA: TGTGCCAGCAGCTTAGCCGTTGGTTCGATAAGTGATCAGACTGAAGCTTTCTTT.

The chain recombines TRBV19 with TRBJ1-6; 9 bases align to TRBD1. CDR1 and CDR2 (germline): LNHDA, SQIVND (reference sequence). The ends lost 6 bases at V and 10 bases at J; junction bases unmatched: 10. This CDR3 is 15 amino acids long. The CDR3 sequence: CASRVDRGSGSPLHF. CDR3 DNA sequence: TGTGCCAGTAGGGTGGACAGGGGATCGGGATCACCCCTCCACTTT.